These T cell receptor beta chains were read from a single sample in a study of blood T cell repertoires in COVID-19. Sequencing used immunoSEQ multiplex PCR; TCRdb keeps in-frame clones, though not all of them. The table includes 100,000 or so clones, roughly 92% detected once. The sequenced sample was peripheral blood. These receptors were taken from a man between 65 and 80 years old with acute or convalescent COVID-19. The CDR3 runs from the conserved cysteine through the conserved F or W. A D gene is named only where the DNA matches it firmly. Clone size is shown for a subset of rows, as once, few, many or a class of expanded clone.

d_call: NA
v_call: TRBV19
j_call: TRBJ1-6
clone_size: NA
cdr3_aa: CASSRGGEPNSPLHF
cdr3_nt: TGTGCCAGTAGCCGGGGGGGCGAACCCAATTCACCCCTCCACTTT

d_call: TRBD1
v_call: TRBV6-5
j_call: TRBJ1-3
clone_size: NA
cdr3_aa: CASRGDRRNTIYF
cdr3_nt: TGTGCCAGCAGGGGGGACAGAAGAAACACCATATATTTT

d_call: NA
v_call: TRBV11-2
j_call: TRBJ2-7
clone_size: many
cdr3_aa: CASSLRSLRGYEQYF
cdr3_nt: TGTGCCAGCAGCTTACGATCCCTCAGGGGTTACGAGCAGTACTTC

d_call: TRBD2
v_call: TRBV7-2
j_call: TRBJ2-5
clone_size: once
cdr3_aa: CASSFSAGVKTQYF
cdr3_nt: TGTGCCAGCAGCTTCTCAGCGGGAGTAAAGACCCAGTACTTC

d_call: TRBD2
v_call: TRBV10-3
j_call: TRBJ2-5
clone_size: NA
cdr3_aa: CAISDFLGREGQETQYF
cdr3_nt: TGTGCCATCAGTGATTTCCTTGGGCGGGAGGGCCAAGAGACCCAGTACTTC

d_call: NA
v_call: TRBV18
j_call: TRBJ2-3
clone_size: NA
cdr3_aa: CASSYTDTQYF
cdr3_nt: TGTGCCAGCTCATACACAGATACGCAGTATTTT

d_call: TRBD1
v_call: TRBV13
j_call: TRBJ1-2
clone_size: NA
cdr3_aa: CASSLSTGGRYGYTF
cdr3_nt: TGTGCCAGCAGCTTGTCAACAGGGGGGAGGTATGGCTACACCTTC

d_call: TRBD1
v_call: TRBV6-5
j_call: TRBJ1-1
clone_size: NA
cdr3_aa: CASSYSSPGTGFAAFF
cdr3_nt: TGTGCCAGCAGTTACTCCAGTCCCGGGACAGGGTTCGCGGCTTTCTTT

d_call: NA
v_call: TRBV10-3
j_call: TRBJ2-6
clone_size: NA
cdr3_aa: CAISDLTLSGANVLTF
cdr3_nt: TGTGCCATCAGTGACCTGACACTTTCTGGGGCCAACGTCCTGACTTTC

d_call: TRBD2
v_call: TRBV6-5
j_call: TRBJ2-1
clone_size: NA
cdr3_aa: CASRGTSIYNEQFF
cdr3_nt: TGTGCCAGCAGAGGGACTAGCATATACAATGAGCAGTTCTTC

d_call: TRBD1
v_call: TRBV19
j_call: TRBJ1-5
clone_size: NA
cdr3_aa: CASSVTTGSSNQPQHF
cdr3_nt: TGTGCCAGTAGTGTCACGACAGGGTCTAGCAATCAGCCCCAGCATTTT

d_call: NA
v_call: TRBV7-6
j_call: TRBJ2-3
clone_size: NA
cdr3_aa: CASSSRDTDTQYF
cdr3_nt: TGTGCCAGCAGCTCCCGGGACACAGATACGCAGTATTTT

d_call: NA
v_call: TRBV4-1
j_call: TRBJ2-1
clone_size: NA
cdr3_aa: CASSQDLLTTLFYNEQFF
cdr3_nt: TGCGCCAGCAGCCAAGATTTATTGACTACCTTATTTTACAATGAGCAGTTCTTC

d_call: NA
v_call: TRBV6-5
j_call: TRBJ1-2
clone_size: NA
cdr3_aa: CASSYGVAGHYGYTF
cdr3_nt: TGTGCCAGCAGTTATGGGGTCGCGGGTCACTATGGCTACACCTTC

d_call: TRBD1
v_call: TRBV27
j_call: TRBJ1-5
clone_size: NA
cdr3_aa: CASQGQLGPQHF
cdr3_nt: TGTGCCAGCCAGGGACAGCTAGGGCCCCAGCATTTT

d_call: TRBD1
v_call: TRBV28
j_call: TRBJ1-3
clone_size: once
cdr3_aa: CASRKDRGRNTIYF
cdr3_nt: TGTGCCAGCAGAAAAGACAGGGGGAGAAACACCATATATTTT

d_call: TRBD1
v_call: TRBV4-3
j_call: TRBJ2-1
clone_size: few
cdr3_aa: CASSQDRNRGSYNEQFF
cdr3_nt: TGCGCCAGCAGCCAAGATCGGAACAGGGGGTCCTACAATGAGCAGTTCTTC

d_call: TRBD2
v_call: TRBV7-9
j_call: TRBJ2-1
clone_size: NA
cdr3_aa: CASRHGLAGGNNEQFF
cdr3_nt: TGTGCCAGCAGACACGGACTAGCGGGAGGAAACAATGAGCAGTTCTTC

d_call: NA
v_call: TRBV3-1/TRBV3-2
j_call: TRBJ2-1
clone_size: NA
cdr3_aa: CASSQVANEQFF
cdr3_nt: TGTGCCAGCAGCCAAGTAGCCAATGAGCAGTTCTTC

d_call: NA
v_call: TRBV27
j_call: TRBJ1-1
clone_size: NA
cdr3_aa: CASSSVRDTEAFF
cdr3_nt: TGTGCCAGCTCCTCCGTCCGGGACACTGAAGCTTTCTTT

d_call: NA
v_call: TRBV12-2
j_call: TRBJ2-2
clone_size: NA
cdr3_aa: CAPPRGELFF
cdr3_nt: TGTGCCCCCCCCCGGGGGGAGCTGTTTTTT

d_call: NA
v_call: TRBV10-3
j_call: TRBJ2-5
clone_size: NA
cdr3_aa: CAISESQQGETQYF
cdr3_nt: TGTGCCATCAGTGAGTCTCAGCAGGGGGAGACCCAGTACTTC

d_call: TRBD1
v_call: TRBV6-6
j_call: TRBJ1-6
clone_size: NA
cdr3_aa: CASSSDRVGSPLHF
cdr3_nt: TGTGCCAGCAGCTCCGACAGGGTGGGTTCACCCCTCCACTTT

d_call: NA
v_call: TRBV5-1
j_call: TRBJ1-1
clone_size: NA
cdr3_aa: CASRDGGLGFTEAFF
cdr3_nt: TGCGCCAGCCGCGACGGGGGTCTCGGTTTCACTGAAGCTTTCTTT

d_call: NA
v_call: TRBV12-5
j_call: TRBJ2-1
clone_size: NA
cdr3_aa: CASGLLIMAGSTYNEQFF
cdr3_nt: TGTGCTAGTGGTTTGCTAATCATGGCAGGGTCCACCTACAATGAGCAGTTCTTC

d_call: NA
v_call: TRBV7-9
j_call: TRBJ1-5
clone_size: once
cdr3_aa: CASSSRGSNQPQHF
cdr3_nt: TGTGCCAGCAGCTCCAGAGGTAGCAATCAGCCCCAGCATTTT

d_call: NA
v_call: TRBV5-1
j_call: TRBJ2-3
clone_size: NA
cdr3_aa: CASSRQVGGLSTDTQYF
cdr3_nt: TGCGCCAGCAGCCGACAGGTTGGGGGTCTTAGCACAGATACGCAGTATTTT

d_call: TRBD1
v_call: TRBV7-2
j_call: TRBJ1-2
clone_size: NA
cdr3_aa: CASSTRQGALVYGYTF
cdr3_nt: TGTGCCAGCAGCACCAGACAGGGGGCTCTGGTCTATGGCTACACCTTC

d_call: TRBD2
v_call: TRBV5-1
j_call: TRBJ2-1
clone_size: NA
cdr3_aa: CASTGLAGSSYNEQFF
cdr3_nt: TGCGCCAGTACCGGACTAGCGGGTAGCTCCTACAATGAGCAGTTCTTC

d_call: NA
v_call: TRBV7-2
j_call: TRBJ1-2
clone_size: NA
cdr3_aa: CASSSGLWSGYTF
cdr3_nt: TGTGCCAGCAGCTCCGGACTATGGAGTGGCTACACCTTC

d_call: NA
v_call: TRBV11-2
j_call: TRBJ1-6
clone_size: NA
cdr3_aa: CASSTPWATGKFYNSPLHF
cdr3_nt: TGTGCCAGCAGCACTCCATGGGCGACAGGAAAGTTTTATAATTCACCCCTCCACTTT

d_call: NA
v_call: TRBV2
j_call: TRBJ2-7
clone_size: NA
cdr3_aa: CASKVGGGEQYF
cdr3_nt: TGTGCCAGCAAGGTGGGAGGGGGGGAGCAGTACTTC

d_call: TRBD2
v_call: TRBV19
j_call: TRBJ2-7
clone_size: once
cdr3_aa: CASSPSGLAGAYEQYF
cdr3_nt: TGTGCCAGTAGTCCCAGTGGCCTAGCGGGGGCCTACGAGCAGTACTTC

d_call: NA
v_call: TRBV10-3
j_call: TRBJ1-1
clone_size: NA
cdr3_aa: CAISESTGTSFF
cdr3_nt: TGTGCCATCAGTGAGTCGACAGGTACTTCTTTCTTT